One and the same sample provided the 17 T cell receptor beta chains below, sequenced in a study of cytomegalovirus exposure and HLA in healthy donors. The PCR contained 60 Vbeta and 13 Jbeta primers. Sequencing used immunoSEQ multiplex PCR; TCRdb keeps in-frame clones, though not all of them. The table shows under 70,000 clones, with approximately 67% occurring only once. The sequenced sample consisted of PBMCs. Receptors originate from a woman in her 30s in good health and CMV-seronegative.

CDR3 DNA sequence: TGTGCCATCAGTGAGCCCTCGGATCGAGCGAAAGCTTTCTTT. Translating gives CAISEPSDRAKAFF. This chain connects TRBV10-3 to TRBJ1-1; D is unresolved. V lost 2 bases and J 9 bases, leaving 16 bases between the germline ends. Germline CDR1 ENHRY, CDR2 SYGVKD. The CDR3 extends over 14 amino acids.

The rearrangement uses TRBV7-9 and TRBJ1-1; the D is unclear. Germline CDR1 and CDR2: SEHNR and FQNEAQ (reference sequence). V lost 5 bases and J 7 bases, leaving 8 bases between the germline ends. This CDR3 is built from 11 residues. The CDR3 DNA reads as TGTGCCAGCAGCCTGGCCCATGAAGCTTTCTTT. Encoded protein: CASSLAHEAFF.

Concerning this clone itself: The junction does not match germline at one end; this may be a read error. V is TRBV20-1 and J is TRBJ1-2, with D hard to call. This CDR3 contains 10 residues. Per germline, CDR1 DFQATT and CDR2 SNEGSKA (reference sequence). DNA for the CDR3: TGCAGTGCTAGTAACAATGGCTACACCTTC. Protein: CSASNNGYTF.

The J gene is TRBJ1-6, the V gene TRBV14; 7 nucleotides align to TRBD1. This CDR3 comprises 15 residues. Germline-derived CDR1 and CDR2 are SGHDN and FVKESK. The V gene end was trimmed by 0 bases and the J gene end by 9 bases; junction bases not matched to a gene: 5. The chain's CDR3 is CASSQEIQGGSPLHF. In DNA, the CDR3 is TGTGCCAGCAGCCAAGAGATCCAGGGGGGTTCACCCCTCCACTTT.

The chain combines TRBV5-6 with TRBJ1-2; 8 positions match TRBD1. V dropped 2 bases and J dropped 5; count of bases not matched to a gene: 5. The CDR3 extends over 14 amino acids. CDR1 and CDR2 (germline): SGHDT, YYEEEE. CDR3 sequence: CASSFRGHGYGYTF. DNA for the CDR3: TGTGCCAGCAGCTTCAGGGGGCATGGGTATGGCTACACCTTC.

This chain connects TRBV27 to TRBJ2-5, with TRBD2 matching 10 bases. The CDR3 contains 17 residues. J was trimmed by 5 bases and V by 0 bases; bases with no gene match: 9. Germline assignment: CDR1 MNHEY and CDR2 SMNVEV (reference sequence). CDR3 nucleotides: TGTGCCAGCAGTTTATCAGCGGGGGGGCTAGGGGGGGAGACCCAGTACTTC. Protein sequence: CASSLSAGGLGGETQYF.

The chain couples TRBV5-1 to TRBJ2-1, with TRBD2 identical over 7 bases. Germline V lookup: CDR1 SGHRS, CDR2 YFSETQ. The V gene end was trimmed by 4 bases and the J gene end by 1 base; junction bases not matched to a gene: 5. CDR3 length equals 15 residues. CDR3 protein: CASSSGTASYNEQFF. The CDR3 DNA reads TGCGCCAGCAGCAGCGGGACGGCGTCCTACAATGAGCAGTTCTTC.

V gene TRBV5-1 combines with J gene TRBJ1-2; 10 bases are shared with TRBD1. The CDR3 spans 15 residues. The V gene's germline CDR1 is SGHRS and CDR2 YFSETQ. Germline trimming cut 0 bases from V and 6 bases from J; bases unmatched to any gene: 5. The CDR3, as DNA: TGCGCCAGCAGCTTGGCACGACAGGGGGCTGATGGCTACACCTTC. This sequence encodes CASSLARQGADGYTF. Drawing the rest from reference TRBV5-1 and TRBJ1-2, the complete variable domain is KAGVTQTPRYLIKTRGQQVTLSCSPISGHRSVSWYQQTPGQGLQFLFEYFSETQRNKGNFPGRFSGRQFSNSRSEMNVSTLELGDSALYLCASSLARQGADGYTFGSGTRLTVV.

The rearrangement uses TRBV6-5 and TRBJ2-7; D may be TRBD1 (5 bases). The CDR3 is 13 residues long. Trimming stripped 2 bases from V and 3 bases from J, with 8 bases between. The germline gives CDR1 MNHEY, CDR2 SVGAGI. Here the CDR3 DNA reads TGTGCCAGCAGTTACAACAGGTACTACGAGCAGTACTTC. It yields the protein CASSYNRYYEQYF.

The rearrangement links TRBV27 to TRBJ2-7, with D possibly TRBD1 on 6 matching bases. CDR3 length: 13 amino acids. The germline V and J ends were trimmed by 7 bases and 0 bases, with 10 bases remaining between them. Per germline, CDR1 MNHEY and CDR2 SMNVEV (reference sequence). The CDR3 spells CASISQGSYEQYF. The CDR3 DNA follows: TGTGCCAGCATCTCACAGGGCTCCTACGAGCAGTACTTC.

The CDR3 DNA reads TGTGCCAGCAGTTTAAGCCCGCGGACTGGCTACGAGCAGTACTTC. It yields the protein CASSLSPRTGYEQYF. The chain joins TRBV27 to TRBJ2-7; D might be TRBD2 (5 bases). The V and J ends lost 2 bases and 3 bases respectively, with 14 bases between them. The CDR3 totals 15 residues. CDR1 and CDR2 from the germline V gene are MNHEY and SMNVEV (reference sequence).

This clone was counted only a few times. The V call is TRBV10-3, the J call TRBJ2-5; maybe TRBD1 (6 bases). Germline loops: CDR1 ENHRY, CDR2 SYGVKD. Trimming pared 0 bases from V and 2 bases from J, leaving 13 bases between. The CDR3 totals 16 residues. The CDR3 here is CAISESTGLGQETQYF. The CDR3 DNA is TGTGCCATCAGTGAGTCGACAGGACTGGGACAAGAGACCCAGTACTTC.

This clone was recorded only once. V usage is TRBV6-1 and J usage is TRBJ2-2, with 7 bases lining up with TRBD1. The trim removed 10 bases at V and 0 bases at J, leaving 8 bases unmatched. Germline CDR1 and CDR2: MNHNS and SASEGT. There are 15 residues in the CDR3. In DNA, the CDR3 is TGTGCCACCAATACCGGGACAGCGAACACCGGGGAGCTGTTTTTT. Translated, it gives CATNTGTANTGELFF.

This chain joins TRBV18 and TRBJ2-7; TRBD2 matches 7 bases. Germline CDR1 and CDR2: KGHSH and LQKENI. Trimming removed 1 base from V and 7 bases from J; junction bases left unmatched: 4. This CDR3 spans 13 amino acids. The CDR3 spells CASSPRGGGEQYF. The CDR3 region has the DNA TGTGCCAGCTCACCACGTGGGGGAGGGGAGCAGTACTTC.

This clone has only one observation. V gene TRBV7-2 combines with J gene TRBJ1-6; no clear D. The V gene's germline CDR1 is SGHTA and CDR2 FQGNSA. This CDR3 comprises 15 residues. Trimming left V 0 bases short and J 10 bases short, with 13 bases between. The CDR3 loop is CASSLAAGVESPLHF. The CDR3, as DNA: TGTGCCAGCAGCTTAGCTGCCGGGGTAGAGTCACCCCTCCACTTT.

V usage is TRBV2 and J usage is TRBJ2-5; D is unresolved. V was trimmed by 3 bases and J by 4 bases, leaving 6 bases between them. CDR1 is SNHLY and CDR2 is FYNNEI in the germline V gene. The CDR3 has 12 amino acids. The CDR3 DNA reads as TGTGCCAGCAGTGAGGAGCGAGAGACCCAGTACTTC. This sequence encodes CASSEERETQYF. Filled out from reference TRBV2 and TRBJ2-5, the complete variable domain reads EPEVTQTPSHQVTQMGQEVILRCVPISNHLYFYWYRQILGQKVEFLVSFYNNEISEKSEIFDDQFSVERPDGSNFTLKIRSTKLEDSAMYFCASSEERETQYFGPGTRLLVL.

The chain couples TRBV6-6 to TRBJ2-5, with a possible D match to TRBD2 (5 bases). V was trimmed by 0 bases and J by 1 base, leaving 9 bases between them. Per the germline V gene, CDR1 is MNHNY and CDR2 is SVGAGI (reference sequence). This CDR3 has 15 residues. CDR3 nucleotides: TGTGCCAGCAGTTACTCGCCACTAGTCCAAGAGACCCAGTACTTC. Amino acids: CASSYSPLVQETQYF.